This T cell receptor beta chain emerged from a study of cytomegalovirus exposure and HLA in healthy donors. This CDR3 contains 15 residues. Per the germline V gene, CDR1 is MNHEY and CDR2 is SMNVEV (reference sequence). V was pared by 2 bases and J by 3 bases, with 6 bases of the junction left unmatched. The repertoire was sequenced with immunoSEQ multiplex PCR; TCRdb's copy has only in-frame clones and lacks some. The profile shows 75,000 to 90,000 clones, 90% to 96% of them singletons. The clonotype was recovered from a man younger than 30 in good health and CMV-seropositive. Sequenced sample: PBMCs. The rearrangement links TRBV27 to TRBJ1-1; 7 positions agree with TRBD1. This CDR3 reads CASSLVQGGYTEAFF. In DNA form, the CDR3 reads TGTGCCAGCAGTTTAGTGCAGGGGGGATACACTGAAGCTTTCTTT.